Each of the 26 T cell receptor beta chains below was sequenced from the same sample in a study of blood T cell repertoires in COVID-19 (dated by TCRdb to 2020 to 2021). To prepare the library, the immunoSEQ multiplex PCR assay was applied. As stored in TCRdb, this immuneACCESS dataset retains in-frame rearrangements with V and J assigned. A fraction of the clones does not appear; measured against another copy, unresolved V genes explain less than half of the discrepancy, and the remainder lacks a known reason. The sample contains 250,000 to 350,000 clones, roughly 84% of them found a single time. The leading ten clones occupy over 1.3% of the sample. Sequencing input: peripheral blood. The receptors derive from a human donor with COVID-19, enrolled during active disease. The donor label of this sample is uncertain.

This chain connects TRBV7-6 to TRBJ2-4; unclear D gene. V lost 0 bases, J lost 0 bases, and 12 bases lay in between. Germline V gene sequence: CDR1 SGHVS, CDR2 FNYEAQ. The length of the CDR3 is 17 residues. In DNA, the CDR3 is TGTGCCAGCAGCTTAGCTGGGCCTCCAGGAGCCAAAAACATTCAGTACTTC. Translated: CASSLAGPPGAKNIQYF.

The chain links TRBV3-1 (or the pseudogene TRBV3-2) to TRBJ2-5, with D possibly TRBD2 on 5 matching bases. V was trimmed by 4 bases and J by 1 base, leaving 13 bases between them. The CDR3 is 15 residues long. Per the germline V gene, CDR1 is LGHDT and CDR2 is YNNKEL (reference sequence). In DNA form, the CDR3 reads TGTGCCAGCAGCCCCCTGGGAGCACCCCAAGAGACCCAGTACTTC. Amino acid sequence: CASSPLGAPQETQYF.

V and J are TRBV11-2 and TRBJ2-1, with D tentatively TRBD2 (6 bases). The germline V gene has CDR1 SGHAT and CDR2 FQNNGV. There are 15 residues in the CDR3. The germline V and J ends were trimmed by 6 bases and 0 bases, with 12 bases remaining between them. The CDR3 coding sequence is TGTGCCAGCAGTCATCAGCGGGTCTCCTACAATGAGCAGTTCTTC. Its protein is CASSHQRVSYNEQFF.

In its sample, this clone was seen once. V usage is TRBV27 and J usage is TRBJ1-6, with TRBD1 identical over 7 bases. Germline V lookup: CDR1 MNHEY, CDR2 SMNVEV (reference sequence). CDR3 length: 18 amino acids. The J segment lost 0 bases and the V segment lost 2 bases, leaving 7 bases of the junction unmatched. CDR3 coding DNA: TGTGCCAGCAGTTTAGTGGGACAGAGAAGCTCCTATAATTCACCCCTCCACTTT. This translates into CASSLVGQRSSYNSPLHF.

This clone has only one observation. The V gene is TRBV6-5, the J gene TRBJ2-7, with D tentatively TRBD1 (5 bases). The ends were cut back, 7 bases at V and 3 bases at J, with 13 bases in the middle. Germline assignment: CDR1 MNHEY and CDR2 SVGAGI. CDR3 length equals 13 residues. The CDR3 DNA reads TGTGCCAGCACTATAAGGGGTTACTACGAGCAGTACTTC. Translation gives CASTIRGYYEQYF.

CDR3 sequence: CASSPGGGLGNSPLHF. CDR3 DNA: TGTGCCAGCAGTCCCGGCGGGGGGTTAGGGAATTCACCCCTCCACTTT. The chain carries TRBV6-6 and TRBJ1-6, with D tentatively TRBD1 (5 bases). The CDR3 sequence is 16 residues long. Germline-derived CDR1 and CDR2 are MNHNY and SVGAGI (reference sequence). The V end was cut by 5 bases, the J end by 7 bases, with 18 bases between.

This clone was detected a few times. The DNA of the CDR3 is TGTGCCATCAGCCCAGGGGGCCGGCAAGAGACCCAGTACTTC. Amino acid sequence: CAISPGGRQETQYF. The rearrangement joins TRBV10-3 to TRBJ2-5; 8 bases fit TRBD1. The trim removed 6 bases at V and 2 bases at J, leaving 5 bases unmatched. The CDR3 contains 14 residues. Germline CDR1 ENHRY, CDR2 SYGVKD.

The sample holds a few counts of this clone. The chain is built from TRBV19 and TRBJ1-1, with TRBD1 identical over 9 bases. CDR3 length: 16 residues. The ends lost 5 bases at V and 0 bases at J; junction bases unmatched: 7. CDR1 and CDR2 (germline): LNHDA, SQIVND (reference sequence). The DNA of the CDR3 is TGTGCCAGTAGTTCCACAGGGGGCTCGATGAACACTGAAGCTTTCTTT. Protein sequence: CASSSTGGSMNTEAFF.

The CDR3 DNA reads TGTGCCAGCAGGACCAACCAGGCTAGCGGGGTCGGGGAGCTGTTTTTT. Translation: CASRTNQASGVGELFF. This chain joins TRBV9 and TRBJ2-2; 9 bases align to TRBD2. J lost 7 bases, V lost 5 bases, and 12 bases had no gene match. The CDR3 consists of 16 residues. Germline CDR1 and CDR2: SGDLS and YYNGEE.

The chain has TRBV7-3 and TRBJ2-3, with 15 bases lining up with TRBD2. V lost 4 bases and J lost 6; bases outside the gene matches: 5. Germline assignment: CDR1 SGHTA and CDR2 FQGTGA. This CDR3 is 16 amino acids long. This CDR3 is CASSSGLAGGSDTQYF. The CDR3, as DNA: TGTGCCAGCAGCTCGGGACTAGCGGGAGGATCTGATACGCAGTATTTT.

The sample holds one count of this clone. This sequence joins TRBV6-5 and TRBJ1-5; tentative D call: TRBD1 (6 bases). The V gene's germline CDR1 is MNHEY and CDR2 SVGAGI. With 6 bases removed from V and 0 bases from J, the gap between germline ends came to 12 bases. There are 15 residues in the CDR3. The DNA for the CDR3 is TGTGCCAGCAGAGGGACAATGAATAGCAATCAGCCCCAGCATTTT. Amino acids: CASRGTMNSNQPQHF.

The chain couples TRBV20-1 to TRBJ2-3; tentative D call: TRBD2 (6 bases). The CDR3 contains 14 residues. The V and J ends lost 3 bases and 0 bases respectively, with 10 bases between them. Looked up from germline, CDR1 is DFQATT and CDR2 is SNEGSKA (reference sequence). The CDR3 is CSASYGTSTDTQYF. The CDR3 DNA follows: TGCAGTGCTAGTTACGGGACTAGCACAGATACGCAGTATTTT.

CDR3 nucleotides: TGTGCCAGTAGTATAGTATTCCGGGGGTACGAGCAGTACTTC. Translated: CASSIVFRGYEQYF. The rearrangement joins TRBV19 to TRBJ2-7; weak D call: TRBD2 (6 bases). CDR1 is LNHDA, CDR2 SQIVND, per germline (reference sequence). The V and J ends lost 1 base and 4 bases respectively, with 11 bases between them. This CDR3 is 14 amino acids long.

Only one count was recorded for this clone. The gene calls are TRBV11-2 and TRBJ2-7; 11 bases are shared with TRBD1. The trim removed 5 bases at V and 7 bases at J, leaving 4 bases unmatched. CDR3 length equals 13 residues. Germline assignment: CDR1 SGHAT and CDR2 FQNNGV. CDR3 bases: TGTGCCAGCAGCCAGGACAGGGGGCGGGAGCAGTACTTC. Its translation: CASSQDRGREQYF.

This clone was counted between two and nine times. The chain is built from TRBV12-3 or TRBV12-4 and TRBJ1-1; D is ambiguous. V was trimmed by 4 bases and J by 4 bases, leaving 10 bases between them. This CDR3 is 13 amino acids long. The CDR3 protein is CASSSLESTEAFF. The CDR3 DNA sequence: TGTGCCAGCAGTTCCCTAGAGTCCACTGAAGCTTTCTTT.

The J gene is TRBJ2-5, the V gene TRBV3-1 (or the pseudogene TRBV3-2); TRBD1 is a possible D gene (5 bases). The CDR3 extends over 16 amino acids. Germline loops: CDR1 LGHDT, CDR2 YNNKEL (reference sequence). Trimming took 1 base from V and 1 from J, leaving 13 bases between them. The CDR3 DNA reads TGTGCCAGCAGCCAAGTGGCGCAGGGTAGCCAAGAGACCCAGTACTTC. Translation: CASSQVAQGSQETQYF.

The V gene is TRBV9, the J gene TRBJ1-5; D uncertain. This CDR3 has 10 amino acids. The germline gives CDR1 SGDLS, CDR2 YYNGEE. Trimming pared 7 bases from V and 6 bases from J, leaving 5 bases between. This CDR3 reads CASSGQPQHF. The CDR3 bases are TGTGCCAGCTCAGGTCAGCCCCAGCATTTT.

V gene TRBV30 combines with J gene TRBJ2-3; tentatively, D is TRBD2 (5 bases). This CDR3 spans 14 amino acids. Trimming pared 4 bases from V and 4 bases from J, leaving 15 bases between. Germline V gene data show CDR1 as GTSNPN and CDR2 as SVGIG (reference sequence). CDR3 DNA sequence: TGTGCCTGGATAACGGGGAGATCTGCAGATACGCAGTATTTT. It codes for CAWITGRSADTQYF.

The chain joins TRBV7-9 to TRBJ2-1, with 12 bases matching TRBD2. The CDR3 covers 19 residues. The V gene's germline CDR1 is SEHNR and CDR2 FQNEAQ (reference sequence). Germline trimming cut 5 bases from V and 9 bases from J; bases unmatched to any gene: 20. In nucleotides, the CDR3 is TGTGCCAGCAGCCCCCCCGGTCTAGCGGGAGGGCCAGGGTGGCCTGAGCAGTTCTTC. It translates to CASSPPGLAGGPGWPEQFF.

The chain links TRBV28 to TRBJ1-2; 8 bases align to TRBD1. CDR1 is MDHEN and CDR2 is SYDVKM in the germline V gene. After removal of 10 bases from V and 4 bases from J, the junction contained 11 bases not matched to a gene. This CDR3 has 14 residues. Here the CDR3 reads CATRGWTGIYGYTF. The CDR3 region has the DNA TGTGCCACCAGGGGGTGGACAGGGATCTATGGCTACACCTTC.

The chain employs TRBV6-2 or TRBV6-3 and TRBJ1-1; possibly TRBD1 for D (6 bases). The CDR3 has 15 amino acids. V was clipped by 1 base and J by 4 bases, with 13 bases between them. Germline V gene data show CDR1 as MNHEY and CDR2 as SVGEGT. Here the CDR3 DNA reads TGTGCCAGCAGTTACTTGAACAGCAGGGGCACTGAAGCTTTCTTT. Amino acids: CASSYLNSRGTEAFF.

V gene TRBV11-3 combines with J gene TRBJ2-3, with D possibly TRBD1 on 5 matching bases. CDR3 length equals 15 residues. V was cut by 0 bases and J by 8 bases, with 15 bases left in between. The germline gives CDR1 SGHNT, CDR2 YENEEA. The CDR3 DNA is TGTGCCAGCAGCTTAGATGGGGCCGCCGGTGGTACGCAGTATTTT. As protein: CASSLDGAAGGTQYF. Using reference TRBV11-3 and TRBJ2-3 for the parts outside the CDR3, the full variable domain is EAGVVQSPRYKIIEKKQPVAFWCNPISGHNTLYWYLQNLGQGPELLIRYENEEAVDDSQLPKDRFSAERLKGVDSTLKIQPAELGDSAVYLCASSLDGAAGGTQYFGPGTRLTVL.

This chain joins TRBV7-2 and TRBJ1-4; D is possibly TRBD1 (6 bases). V dropped 4 bases and J dropped 8 bases, with 23 bases sitting between them. The CDR3 loop spans 17 amino acids. Germline assignment: CDR1 SGHTA and CDR2 FQGNSA. CDR3: CASSSHPNREGKEKLFF. CDR3 coding DNA: TGTGCCAGCAGCTCACACCCTAACAGGGAGGGAAAAGAAAAACTGTTTTTT.

The chain carries TRBV30 and TRBJ2-3; 10 bases are a match to TRBD1. This CDR3 is 15 amino acids long. V shed 8 bases and J 0 bases; nucleotides not matched to a gene: 8. Germline V gene lookup returns CDR1 GTSNPN and CDR2 SVGIG (reference sequence). The CDR3 region is CAATPGQGSTDTQYF. Here the CDR3 DNA reads TGTGCCGCGACGCCGGGACAGGGGAGCACAGATACGCAGTATTTT. Complete variable domain (other parts from reference TRBV30 and TRBJ2-3): SQTIHQWPATLVQPVGSPLSLECTVEGTSNPNLYWYRQAAGRGLQLLFYSVGIGQISSEVPQNLSASRPQDRQFILSSKKLLLSDSGFYLCAATPGQGSTDTQYFGPGTRLTVL.

For the CDR3, the DNA is TGCGCCAGCAGCCCCGGGACTTCCTCGGCGGAGCAGTACTTC. It specifies CASSPGTSSAEQYF. The chain uses TRBV5-1 and TRBJ2-7, with a possible D match to TRBD2 (6 bases). Between the trimmed V and J ends, which lost 4 bases and 7 bases, there was a span of 18 bases. The germline V gene encodes CDR1 SGHRS and CDR2 YFSETQ. The CDR3 loop spans 14 amino acids.

This clone was recorded a few times. J is TRBJ2-7 and V is TRBV29-1, with D possibly matching TRBD1 (7 bases). Germline assignment: CDR1 SQVTM and CDR2 ANQGSEA. The CDR3 spans 15 residues. V lost 1 base and J 2 bases, leaving 15 bases between the germline ends. The CDR3 here is CSVEGTRDSTYEQYF. CDR3 coding DNA: TGCAGCGTTGAAGGAACGCGGGACAGTACCTACGAGCAGTACTTC.